What follows are 30 T cell receptor beta chains derived from one specimen sequenced in a study of T cells expressing NK-cell markers. TCRdb derives one entry per CDR3 protein from the 5' RACE reads, leaving out DNA. The clone table shows a few hundred thousand distinct CDR3 sequences, with the ten largest holding around 0.4%. The specimen was blood T cells: a sorted CD56 or NKG2C T cell subset, CD4+ or CD8+ T cells, or bulk PBMC T cells (not recorded which). The receptors derive from a young man in good health.

The CDR3: CSAAQGTGELFF. This chain connects TRBV20-1 to TRBJ2-2; TCRdb lists TRBD1, though no DNA is available to test this call. Germline CDR1 reads DFQATT; CDR2 reads SNEGSKA (reference sequence). This CDR3 region has 12 residues.

CDR3 in amino acids: CASSQDWVLDIQYF. The V call is TRBV3-1, the J call TRBJ2-4. Germline V gene data show CDR1 as LGHDT and CDR2 as YNNKEL (reference sequence). CDR3 length: 14 residues.

The rearrangement uses TRBV20-1 and TRBJ2-7; the TCRdb D gene call, TRBD1, has no DNA to confirm it. Germline-derived CDR1 and CDR2 are DFQATT and SNEGSKA (reference sequence). CDR3 length: 14 residues. CDR3 residues: CSARAPQGAGEQYF.

Here the CDR3 reads CASSLRLANEQFF. The chain employs TRBV5-6 and TRBJ2-1. CDR1 and CDR2 (germline): SGHDT, YYEEEE. CDR3 length equals 13 residues.

The rearrangement uses TRBV7-9 and TRBJ2-3; checking the TCRdb D call of TRBD1 is not possible without DNA. The length of the CDR3 is 15 residues. Germline loops: CDR1 SEHNR, CDR2 FQNEAQ (reference sequence). CDR3 sequence reads: CASSLGTGITDTQYF.

J is TRBJ2-2 and V is TRBV20-1; the D call of TRBD2 rests on TCRdb alone, since no DNA is present to check it. Looked up from germline, CDR1 is DFQATT and CDR2 is SNEGSKA (reference sequence). CDR3 length: 15 residues. The CDR3 loop is CSATSGNHRTGELFF.

V and J are TRBV28 and TRBJ1-5; no DNA is available, so the TRBD1 call from TCRdb remains unchecked. The CDR3 has 14 residues. Germline-derived CDR1 and CDR2 are MDHEN and SYDVKM. CDR3 residues: CASSNRGLRQPQHF.

The chain couples TRBV7-2 to TRBJ2-1. The germline V gene has CDR1 SGHTA and CDR2 FQGNSA. This CDR3 comprises 13 residues. CDR3 region: CASGVAGVYEQFF.

The CDR3: CSVGWTSGAYNEQFF. This rearrangement joins TRBV29-1 to TRBJ2-1; TCRdb's D call of TRBD2 is untestable without DNA. Germline assignment: CDR1 SQVTM and CDR2 ANQGSEA. This CDR3 region has 15 residues.

V gene TRBV7-2 combines with J gene TRBJ1-2. The CDR3 is 14 amino acids. CDR1 is SGHTA and CDR2 is FQGNSA in the germline V gene. CDR3 amino acids: CASSLTMDKYGYTF.

The chain recombines TRBV7-3 with TRBJ2-7; TCRdb lists TRBD1, though no DNA is available to test this call. The CDR3 sequence is 16 residues long. From germline, CDR1 is SGHTA and CDR2 FQGTGA. The CDR3 reads CASSGRGAGWSYEQYF.

V and J are TRBV5-1 and TRBJ1-1; absent DNA, TCRdb's TRBD1 call cannot be checked. Germline loops: CDR1 SGHRS, CDR2 YFSETQ. This CDR3 region has 15 residues. CDR3 sequence reads: CASSYQDRTNTEAFF.

CDR3 in amino acids: CAGSLGTSGNNEQFF. The chain joins TRBV12-3 or TRBV12-4 to TRBJ2-1; TCRdb's assignment of TRBD2 cannot be checked, as there is no DNA. This CDR3 comprises 15 residues.

V usage is TRBV20-1 and J usage is TRBJ2-5; checking the TCRdb D call of TRBD1 is not possible without DNA. The CDR3 extends over 14 amino acids. The V gene's germline CDR1 is DFQATT and CDR2 SNEGSKA (reference sequence). The CDR3 loop is CSARGDSYQETQYF.

The chain is built from TRBV7-2 and TRBJ2-1. Per the germline V gene, CDR1 is SGHTA and CDR2 is FQGNSA. This CDR3 spans 13 amino acids. CDR3 loop: CASSLERRNEQFF.

The chain combines TRBV10-3 with TRBJ1-3. The CDR3 length is 12 residues. The germline gives CDR1 ENHRY, CDR2 SYGVKD. The CDR3 region is CAISLSGNTIYF.

The chain couples TRBV5-1 to TRBJ2-1; TCRdb proposes TRBD2, but this gene call is untestable without DNA. Per the germline V gene, CDR1 is SGHRS and CDR2 is YFSETQ. The CDR3 is 14 amino acids. CDR3 loop: CASSLSAGSNEQFF. Drawing the rest from reference TRBV5-1 and TRBJ2-1, the complete variable domain is KAGVTQTPRYLIKTRGQQVTLSCSPISGHRSVSWYQQTPGQGLQFLFEYFSETQRNKGNFPGRFSGRQFSNSRSEMNVSTLELGDSALYLCASSLSAGSNEQFFGPGTRLTVL.

The chain carries TRBV3-1 and TRBJ2-1; with no DNA, the TCRdb D assignment of TRBD1 cannot be verified. This CDR3 region has 19 residues. The germline CDR1 and CDR2 sequences are LGHDT and YNNKEL (reference sequence). CDR3 loop: CASSQGLPGQGLGHNEQFF.

The chain uses TRBV20-1 and TRBJ1-3. This CDR3 has 11 residues. Germline CDR1 reads DFQATT; CDR2 reads SNEGSKA (reference sequence). This chain's CDR3 is CSASTSYTIYF.

The chain recombines TRBV18 with TRBJ1-1; the TCRdb call, TRBD1, lacks DNA for checking. Germline lookup yields CDR1 KGHSH and CDR2 LQKENI. This CDR3 spans 12 amino acids. CDR3: CASSQGPTEAFF.

V is TRBV5-1 and J is TRBJ1-1. The CDR3 is 13 amino acids. CDR1 is SGHRS, CDR2 YFSETQ, per germline. The CDR3 is CASSGALNTEAFF.

The chain joins TRBV20-1 to TRBJ2-1; TCRdb's assignment of TRBD2 cannot be checked, as there is no DNA. The CDR3 has 11 residues. The germline V gene encodes CDR1 DFQATT and CDR2 SNEGSKA (reference sequence). The CDR3 region is CSASPRGEQFF.

The chain carries TRBV29-1 and TRBJ2-5; there is no DNA to check the TCRdb D call of TRBD2. Per the germline V gene, CDR1 is SQVTM and CDR2 is ANQGSEA. CDR3 length: 13 amino acids. The CDR3 here is CSVGTTGLETQYF.

The chain uses TRBV5-1 and TRBJ1-1; TCRdb reports TRBD1, a call that lacks DNA to check it against. The CDR3 totals 14 residues. Germline CDR1 reads SGHRS; CDR2 reads YFSETQ. The CDR3 sequence: CASSLIREGTEAFF.

The chain recombines TRBV20-1 with TRBJ1-5; TCRdb picks TRBD1, but there is no DNA to check that call. The germline gives CDR1 DFQATT, CDR2 SNEGSKA (reference sequence). This CDR3 spans 17 amino acids. The chain's CDR3 is CSARLLRGAIRNQPQHF.

The J gene is TRBJ2-1, the V gene TRBV11-3; the D call of TRBD1 rests on TCRdb alone, since no DNA is present to check it. This CDR3 is 15 amino acids long. Per the germline V gene, CDR1 is SGHNT and CDR2 is YENEEA. CDR3 protein: CASSLPGTMPNEQFF. Based on the CDR3 plus reference TRBV11-3 and TRBJ2-1, the full variable domain is EAGVVQSPRYKIIEKKQPVAFWCNPISGHNTLYWYLQNLGQGPELLIRYENEEAVDDSQLPKDRFSAERLKGVDSTLKIQPAELGDSAVYLCASSLPGTMPNEQFFGPGTRLTVL.

The V and J genes are TRBV5-1 and TRBJ1-1; TCRdb returns TRBD1, unconfirmable since there is no DNA. The CDR3 is made up of 16 amino acids. The germline V gene encodes CDR1 SGHRS and CDR2 YFSETQ. CDR3 sequence: CASSLDGGRWDTEAFF.

The chain has TRBV11-3 and TRBJ2-5; TCRdb's D call of TRBD2 is untestable without DNA. The CDR3 sequence is 14 residues long. The V gene's germline CDR1 is SGHNT and CDR2 YENEEA. The CDR3 loop reads CASSRGGLSETQYF.

This chain joins TRBV19 and TRBJ1-4; TCRdb calls TRBD1, which cannot be checked without DNA. This CDR3 spans 15 amino acids. Germline CDR1 reads LNHDA; CDR2 reads SQIVND (reference sequence). The CDR3 loop is CASSIGRGHGEKLFF.

This chain connects TRBV10-3 to TRBJ2-2; TCRdb names TRBD1, which stays unverified in the absence of DNA. The germline V gene has CDR1 ENHRY and CDR2 SYGVKD. CDR3 size: 13 residues. The chain's CDR3 is CAISAAGAGELFF.